The present entry profiles one T cell receptor beta chain with its context. Its cognate antigen is unknown. The data are from a study of T cells in Graves' hyperthyroidism and ophthalmopathy. Background on the study: Peripheral blood was secured at the point of initial diagnosis, before any treatment.

Amplification of TCR beta CDR3 regions used RNA as the template. The study used the HTBI primer set for a first-round RT-PCR of the TCR CDR3. A single record per CDR3 protein comes from TCRdb applying MiXCR to the multiplex PCR reads. The sample lists some 200,000 distinct CDR3 sequences, over 15% seen once, with approximately 50% in the top ten. Whole-study results and caveats: Through a model of 13 V-J features, ophthalmopathy was separated from stable hyperthyroidism.

Aged 18 to 65, the patients had hyperthyroidism that was newly diagnosed and had lasted under 2 months. Per the germline V gene, CDR1 is SGHTS and CDR2 is YDEGEE. V lost 3 bases and J 4 bases, leaving 8 bases between the germline ends. The CDR3 extends over 13 amino acids. The sequencing input was blood. This sequence originates from a man aged 45-60 years with Graves' hyperthyroidism. J is TRBJ2-1 and V is TRBV5-8; no clear D. The CDR3 DNA follows: TGTGCCAGCAGCTCCAATAAGTACAATGAGCAGTTCTTC. Translation: CASSSNKYNEQFF. Filled out from reference TRBV5-8 and TRBJ2-1, the complete variable domain reads EAGVTQSPTHLIKTRGQQATLRCSPISGHTSVYWYQQALGLGLQFLLWYDEGEERNRGNFPPRFSGRQFPNYSSELNVNALELEDSALYLCASSSNKYNEQFFGPGTRLTVL.